These T cell receptor beta chains were read from a single sample in a study of cytomegalovirus exposure and HLA in healthy donors. Repertoires were generated with immunoSEQ multiplex PCR, while TCRdb's copy carries only in-frame clones and drops some. The data contain over 65,000 clones, around 80% of them singletons. Specimen: PBMCs. The receptors stem from a man aged 40-49 years in good health and CMV-seronegative. Both conserved end residues are trimmed from each CDR3. The order of the fields is CDR3 length, V gene, J gene, CDR3 protein.

>13|TRBV6-5|TRBJ1-5
ASSILSSGVGPQH
>11|TRBV11-3|TRBJ1-1
ASSHRGNTEAF
>14|TRBV5-4|TRBJ2-2
ASTPGASANTGELF
>14|TRBV11-2|TRBJ2-1
ASSLRQGSSYNEQF
>13|TRBV5-1|TRBJ1-6
ASRLDGGGNSPLH
>13|TRBV19|TRBJ2-1
ASSTTGGVNNEQF
>12|TRBV14|TRBJ1-1
ASSRDGTDTEAF
>12|TRBV9|TRBJ1-2
ASSVGPPGVGYT
>12|TRBV10-3|TRBJ2-2
AISEREGAGELF
>14|TRBV11-2|TRBJ1-5
ASSLDWAGSNQPQH
>12|TRBV12-5|TRBJ1-1
ASGTGQGGTEAF
>10|TRBV18|TRBJ1-2
ASSPREEGYT
>14|TRBV2|TRBJ2-1
ASMIPGQKLSNEQF
>11|TRBV29-1|TRBJ2-2
SVDGRDTGELF
>12|TRBV7-9|TRBJ1-2
ASSPAGSNYGYT
>14|TRBV6-5|TRBJ2-7
ASSYSGGQGIYEQY
>12|TRBV5-5|TRBJ2-7
ASSLTGSTYEQY
>12|TRBV28|TRBJ1-2
ASSGRDRGIGYT
>12|TRBV27|TRBJ1-2
ASRSQGGPHGYT
>12|TRBV29-1|TRBJ1-5
SVAAGGGNQPQH
>15|TRBV7-2|TRBJ2-7
ASSLDGSGSLSYEQY
>13|TRBV7-2|TRBJ2-5
ASSRTSGPQETQY
>12|TRBV4-1|TRBJ2-7
ASSRLGQSYEQY
>13|TRBV4-1|TRBJ2-1
ASGTLGTPYNEQF
>15|TRBV2|TRBJ1-1
ASVARGGERRNTEAF
>14|TRBV19|TRBJ2-2
ASSIPRLAGTGELF
>13|TRBV18|TRBJ1-1
ATLRGGQVTAEAF
>12|TRBV7-2|TRBJ1-6
ASSPGQVRSPLH
>10|TRBV7-9|TRBJ2-1
ASSENWSSEF
>12|TRBV11-2|TRBJ2-1
ASSSIWDYRTRF
>13|TRBV28|TRBJ2-7
ASSRSWRGDYEQY
>11|TRBV28|TRBJ2-5
ASRDRPQETQY
>14|TRBV28|TRBJ1-5
ASSQRRGGRNQPQH
>12|TRBV6-5|TRBJ1-3
ASSPSTSGNTIY
>10|TRBV2|TRBJ2-7
ASSVRSYEQY
>9|TRBV29-1|TRBJ2-7
SVGQVYEQY
>13|TRBV7-9|TRBJ2-3
ASSNDRGLTDTQY
>14|TRBV5-4|TRBJ2-5
ASSLLLRRVKETQY